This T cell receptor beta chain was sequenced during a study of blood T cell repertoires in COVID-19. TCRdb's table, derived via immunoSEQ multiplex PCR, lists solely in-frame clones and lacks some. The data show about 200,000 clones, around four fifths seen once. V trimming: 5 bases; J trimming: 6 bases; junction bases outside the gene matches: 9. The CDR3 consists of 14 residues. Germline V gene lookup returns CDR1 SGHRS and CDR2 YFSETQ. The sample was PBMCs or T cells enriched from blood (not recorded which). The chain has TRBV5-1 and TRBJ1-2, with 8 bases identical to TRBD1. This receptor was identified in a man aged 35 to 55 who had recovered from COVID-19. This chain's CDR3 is CASREGQGWDGYTF. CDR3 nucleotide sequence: TGCGCCAGCAGAGAAGGACAGGGCTGGGATGGCTACACCTTC.